One sample yielded the 5 T cell receptor beta chains listed below, sequenced in a study of T cells in localized non-small cell lung cancer. The table came from immunoSEQ multiplex PCR; TCRdb's copy has only in-frame clones and leaves some out. The table shows almost 35,000 clones, with around 93% occurring only once. Sequencing was performed on peripheral blood, taken before any cancer treatment. The receptors shown here come from an older female donor with stage I lung adenocarcinoma.

With regard to this clone: This sample also contains other DNA sequences that code for the same CDR3. This chain links TRBV6-4 with TRBJ1-1, with TRBD1 identical over 8 bases. CDR3 size: 15 residues. Germline values: CDR1 MRHNA, CDR2 SNTAGT. The junction had 10 bases not matched to a gene; V was cut back by 6 bases and J by 4 bases. The CDR3 here is CASRADRDRSTEAFF. In nucleotides, the CDR3 is TGTGCCAGCAGAGCGGACAGGGACCGGTCCACTGAAGCTTTCTTT.

This clone was counted once. V is TRBV19 and J is TRBJ2-2; D not resolved. CDR1 is LNHDA, CDR2 SQIVND, per germline (reference sequence). Trimming stripped 2 bases from V and 2 bases from J, with 12 bases between. The CDR3 has 16 residues. The CDR3 loop reads CASSIIRASNTGELFF. DNA for the CDR3: TGTGCCAGTAGTATAATAAGGGCTTCTAACACCGGGGAGCTGTTTTTT.

This chain uses TRBV4-3 with TRBJ2-4; the match to TRBD2 covers 8 bases. CDR1 and CDR2 (germline): LGHNA, YSLEER. The length of the CDR3 is 14 residues. The V and J ends lost 2 bases and 6 bases, in that order; junction bases with no gene match: 3. CDR3 coding DNA: TGCGCCAGCAGCCAATCGGCGGGGGGAAACATTCAGTACTTC. Protein sequence: CASSQSAGGNIQYF.

The DNA for the CDR3 is TGTGCCAGCAGCCCCCCCGGGGGCAATGAGCAGTTCTTC. It specifies CASSPPGGNEQFF. The chain joins TRBV5-4 to TRBJ2-1; weak D call: TRBD2 (6 bases). Trimming left V 4 bases short and J 6 bases short, with 11 bases between. Germline V gene sequence: CDR1 SGHNT, CDR2 YYREEE (reference sequence). This CDR3 comprises 13 residues.

This rearrangement joins TRBV9 to TRBJ2-1; TRBD2 matches at 10 bases. The CDR3 is made up of 17 amino acids. The ends lost 6 bases at V and 0 bases at J; junction bases unmatched: 9. The germline gives CDR1 SGDLS, CDR2 YYNGEE. CDR3 DNA: TGTGCCAGCACCGAGCGGGGGGGGACTAGCTCCTACAATGAGCAGTTCTTC. Protein product: CASTERGGTSSYNEQFF.